This T cell receptor (beta chain) was retrieved from a study of T cell responses to AZD1222 COVID-19 vaccine. Germline V lookup: CDR1 SGHTA, CDR2 FQGNSA. V lost 5 bases and J 4 bases, leaving 12 bases between the germline ends. The CDR3 loop spans 13 amino acids. Notes on the study in general: No repertoire was sampled before or during the peak T cell response, only after it. Nearly half of unique spike-specific TCRs reportedly avoided B.1.351 and B.1.1.7 mutated regions. With two AZD1222 doses given, Spike-specific TCR breadth and depth both rose. Donors skewed white British and female; clonal diversity was possibly underestimated.

Clones were sequenced by immunoSEQ multiplex PCR, and TCRdb holds only the in-frame ones, with some missing. This sample has 150,000 or so clones, with around 90% found just once. This clone was seen once. No antigen is known for it. The origin of this receptor is an adult in good health. The chain recombines TRBV7-2 with TRBJ2-7; D remains unclear. The specimen was peripheral blood, collected on day 0 of AZD1222 vaccination. The CDR3 coding sequence is TGTGCCAGCAGCGGGCCCAACGCTTACGAGCAGTACTTC. Protein product: CASSGPNAYEQYF.